This T cell receptor (beta chain) is from a study of somatic mutations in cytotoxic T cells in rheumatoid arthritis. Study-level background: Some V beta antibody-stained T-cell populations were flow-sorted at nearly 100% purity, including V beta1+ cells sequenced for TCRB.

The CDR3 contains 13 residues. V was shortened by 0 bases and J by 6 bases, with 8 bases between the two germline ends. Germline V gives CDR1 GTSNPN, CDR2 SVGIG (reference sequence). Using immunoSEQ multiplex PCR, the repertoire was profiled, and TCRdb retains in-frame clones only, with some absent. Seen here are around 16,000 clones, less than 85% observed once, and the top ten hold 11% to 15%. The chain uses TRBV30 and TRBJ2-2; a possible D gene is TRBD1 (5 bases). The source is an adult with rheumatoid arthritis. The sequenced sample was CD8+ T cells sorted from blood. CDR3: CAWSVGVPGELFF. Here the CDR3 DNA reads TGTGCCTGGAGTGTAGGGGTCCCCGGGGAGCTGTTTTTT. The full variable domain, with the rest looked up from reference TRBV30 and TRBJ2-2, is SQTIHQWPATLVQPVGSPLSLECTVEGTSNPNLYWYRQAAGRGLQLLFYSVGIGQISSEVPQNLSASRPQDRQFILSSKKLLLSDSGFYLCAWSVGVPGELFFGEGSRLTVL.